The 2 T cell receptor beta chains listed next were all sequenced from one sample in a study of T-cell memory formation after mild COVID-19. TCRdb reanalysed the 5' RACE reads using MiXCR and keeps one entry per CDR3 protein. There are about 400,000 distinct CDR3 sequences in the sample; roughly 18% occur only once, and around a fifth lies in the top ten. Sequenced input: PBMCs or a T cell subset sorted from them (not recorded which). These receptors were taken from a young man who had mild COVID-19 (a few samples of this study predate the infection). Cell type and time point are not known.

The chain employs TRBV28 and TRBJ1-3, with D hard to call. The CDR3 has 16 residues. Trimming removed 5 bases from V and 0 bases from J, with 14 bases in between. The germline gives CDR1 MDHEN, CDR2 SYDVKM. The CDR3 DNA sequence: TGTGCCAGCAGTGCCACTGCCAGCTTCTCTGGAAACACCATATATTTT. Its protein is CASSATASFSGNTIYF.

There are a few counts of this clonotype. The chain uses TRBV6-5 and TRBJ1-2, with 7 bases fitting TRBD1. Germline CDR1 reads MNHEY; CDR2 reads SVGAGI. The CDR3 sequence is 13 residues long. Trimming cost V 4 bases and J 5 bases; bases outside gene matches: 4. The CDR3 nucleotides are TGTGCCAGCAGTTCCCTGACAGGGTATGGCTACACCTTC. This translates into CASSSLTGYGYTF.